This TCR beta chain was retrieved from a study of T cells in Graves' hyperthyroidism and ophthalmopathy (dated 2019 in TCRdb). Study-level background: Peripheral blood samples were taken at the time of initial diagnosis, prior to any treatment. TCR V-J signatures able to tell the groups apart were searched for in a discovery cohort of some 97 patients, of whom more than 40 had Graves' ophthalmopathy and about 55 had stable Graves' hyperthyroidism. An independent validation cohort of 18 to 20 hyperthyroidism patients and about 16 patients who later progressed to ophthalmopathy tested prospective prediction of ophthalmopathy. The 90 to 100 discovery patients were randomly split 7:3 into training and test sets. The study also compared thyroid tissue and blood T-cell repertoires from about six Graves' hyperthyroidism patients. After blood sampling, hyperthyroidism patients were treated with methimazole at a starting dose of 30 mg daily, and ophthalmopathy patients were treated with high-dose intravenous methylprednisolone. The paper reports TCR Vbeta CDR3 sequencing of some 140 peripheral blood samples: fewer than 50 ophthalmopathy, under 85 hyperthyroidism and 17 progressor patients.

The germline ends are 14 bases apart after V is trimmed by 3 bases and J by 3 bases. The CDR1 and CDR2 encoded by the germline V gene are KGHSH and LQKENI. The CDR3, from cysteine to phenylalanine, totals 15 residues. Only the CDR3 DNA is retained, 45 bases long and in frame from the first base. The table lists this clonotype with many counts. No antigen is known for it. No qualities accompany the bases; no much larger clone lies one base away. Stable Graves' hyperthyroidism was defined as no progression to ophthalmopathy during 18 months of follow-up. The hyperthyroidism patients were between 18 and 65 years old and newly diagnosed, with a disease duration of less than 2 months. Exclusion was applied to patients with uncontrolled infections, other autoimmune diseases, pregnancy or lactation. Clinical symptoms, serum thyroxine and TRAb, thyroid ultrasound, and orbital computed tomography formed the basis for the diagnoses. PBMCs were isolated from more than 9 ml of fresh peripheral blood by Ficoll-Paque density gradient centrifugation. Trizol reagent was used to extract total RNA, and RNA quality was then checked on an Agilent 2100 Bioanalyzer.

TCR beta CDR3 regions were amplified from RNA transcripts. A first-round RT-PCR of the TCR CDR3 used the HTBI primer set with the Qiagen OneStep RT-PCR kit. A second multiplex PCR round built the libraries, followed by size selection and purification. Sequencing of the libraries was done on an Illumina HiSeq2000 using paired-end 100 bp reads. Processing in the source paper ran as follows. SOAPnuke was used to process the raw data, removing reads that contained adapters or uncalled bases, had a mean Phred below 15, or lacked an exact match to the constant primer or identifier. COPE v1.2.5 was used to merge the high-quality paired reads, and each unique nucleotide sequence was defined as a clonotype. Clonotypes were aligned to IMGT TRBV, TRBD and TRBJ reference segments using MiTCR v1.1. Only V-J combinations with frequency above 0.0001, covering 99% to 99.2% of repertoires, were analysed. A TCS score was defined as the ratio of F50 (clonal expansion) to E x V (chaos), with BLOSUM62-based TCRdist applied between CDR3 peptides within each V-J. Welch's t-statistics and random forest reduced roughly 500 V-J features to around 14, which were used in a naive Bayes classifier (R e1071). Through fastp at Q25 and MiXCR, TCRdb rebuilt clones from the public reads, retaining in-frame beta chains. Every CDR3 protein is listed once, alongside the most common genes and DNA of its rows. The V and J calls and clone size come from TCRdb's table, not from the authors' own analysis. Recorded for this sample are under 650,000 distinct CDR3 sequences; roughly 15% of them occurred a single time. 3.8% of the sample lies in the top ten.

What the work shows at the level of the full study, not this receptor alone: Blood samples also contained most of the expanded thyroid clonotypes (frequency above 0.001), which suggests that blood repertoires may reflect thyroid immune responses. In validation, progression to ophthalmopathy was predicted by the model with around 71% sensitivity and 72.22% specificity, a median of about 6.8 months before onset. A 13 V-J signature model separated ophthalmopathy from stable hyperthyroidism, with roughly 88% sensitivity and roughly 81% specificity in cross-validation and 80%/75% in testing. No statistical method was used to fix the sample size in advance, and group allocation was not hidden from the investigators.

The sequence was obtained from a woman aged 30 to 39 with Graves' hyperthyroidism. What was sequenced was blood. The rearranged segments are TRBV18 and TRBJ1-1, with TRBD1 as a weak D call on 5 bases. The CDR3 protein: CASSPGLGEDTEAFF. Here is the DNA: TGTGCCAGCTCACCGGGTTTGGGGGAGGACACTGAAGCTTTCTTT.